The source of this TCR beta chain is a study of OX40 agonist ivuxolimab in advanced cancers. Looking at the study overall: The patients got ivuxolimab, which is an agonistic anti-OX40 (CD134) antibody. A mean age of roughly 60 years, range about 20 to 79, was recorded, and around 85% were male.

Using immunoSEQ multiplex PCR, the repertoire was profiled, and TCRdb retains in-frame clones only, with some absent. The data contain around 72,000 clones, 75% to 85% of them singletons. This CDR3 contains 14 residues. In germline, CDR1 is MGHRA, CDR2 YSYEKL. V was trimmed by 6 bases and J by 2 bases, leaving 10 bases between them. The sequence derives from an adult with an advanced solid tumor such as melanoma, head and neck, liver or kidney cancer. V and J are TRBV4-1 and TRBJ1-4, with D tentatively TRBD1 (6 bases). The material was CD4+ or CD8+ T cells sorted from blood, obtained in a trial of the OX40 agonist ivuxolimab. The CDR3: CASSPDSTNEKLFF. As DNA, the CDR3 is TGCGCCAGCAGTCCGGACAGCACTAATGAAAAACTGTTTTTT.